This is a list of T cell receptor beta chains from one sample in a study of T cell clonotyping in hematopoietic cell transplantation. Data came from immunoSEQ multiplex PCR; TCRdb stores just in-frame clones and leaves some out. The sample lists some 5,600 clones, 89% occurring once. This material consisted of peripheral blood mononuclear cells, taken 100 days after allogeneic stem cell transplant. The receptors here all came from a male patient in his thirties or forties who had an allogeneic stem cell transplant from an unrelated donor, so the T cells may come from the graft donor. Some clones in this sample may be carry-over from other donors' samples. Each CDR3 is given with its conserved first and last residue. The D gene is left open where the match is weak. Some rows have no size entry. The others give once, few or many, or a class for an expanded clone.

TRBJ1-6 | - | 15 | TRBV30 | - | CAWSGRVAYNSPLHF | TGTGCCTGGAGTGGGCGGGTCGCCTATAATTCACCCCTCCACTTT
TRBJ2-3 | - | 17 | TRBV7-8 | - | CASSYLPRAISTDTQYF | TGTGCCAGCAGCTACCTACCCCGGGCCATTAGCACAGATACGCAGTATTTT
TRBJ1-6 | - | 16 | TRBV15 | - | CATSREVRYDDSPLHF | TGTGCCACCAGCAGAGAAGTTCGATACGATGATTCACCCCTCCACTTT
TRBJ2-5 | - | 14 | TRBV5-1 | few | CASSYRDQQETQYF | TGCGCCAGCAGCTACCGGGACCAACAAGAGACCCAGTACTTC
TRBJ1-1 | - | 12 | TRBV28 | - | CASSLGSTEAFF | TGTGCCAGCAGTTTGGGTAGCACTGAAGCTTTCTTT
TRBJ1-2 | - | 14 | TRBV2 | - | CASSEVTASGGYTF | TGTGCCAGCAGTGAAGTAACAGCCTCGGGTGGCTACACCTTC
TRBJ2-7 | - | 14 | TRBV18 | - | CASSRNRRPYEQYF | TGTGCCAGCTCACGTAACAGACGACCCTACGAGCAGTACTTC
TRBJ2-7 | TRBD1 | 17 | TRBV11-2 | - | CASSRYLTGQGTYEQYF | TGTGCCAGCAGTCGTTACCTAACGGGACAGGGCACCTACGAGCAGTACTTC
TRBJ1-5 | - | 13 | TRBV6-1 | - | CASLRNSNQPQHF | TGTGCCAGCCTTCGAAATAGCAATCAGCCCCAGCATTTT
TRBJ1-2 | - | 15 | TRBV14 | - | CASSQVTGAFYGYTF | TGTGCCAGCAGCCAAGTAACGGGGGCGTTTTATGGCTACACCTTC
TRBJ1-1 | TRBD1 | 14 | TRBV11-2 | - | CASSEQGASTEAFF | TGTGCCAGCAGCGAACAGGGGGCTAGCACTGAAGCTTTCTTT
TRBJ1-1 | TRBD1 | 15 | TRBV5-1 | few | CASSLTGGSTTEAFF | TGCGCCAGCAGCTTAACAGGGGGCTCTACCACTGAAGCTTTCTTT
TRBJ2-7 | - | 13 | TRBV5-6 | - | CASRQGRAYEQYF | TGTGCCAGCCGGCAGGGGAGGGCGTACGAGCAGTACTTC
TRBJ1-1 | TRBD1 | 14 | TRBV27 | - | CASSSGGRNTEAFF | TGTGCCAGCAGTTCAGGGGGCAGGAACACTGAAGCTTTCTTT
TRBJ1-3 | TRBD1 | 16 | TRBV2 | - | CASSDLSQGAGNTIYF | TGTGCCAGCAGTGACCTCTCACAGGGGGCTGGAAACACCATATATTTT
TRBJ2-6 | - | 19 | TRBV30 | once | CAWLPGPEWGFSGANVLTF | TGTGCCTGGCTGCCCGGCCCGGAATGGGGGTTCTCTGGGGCCAACGTCCTGACTTTC
TRBJ1-1 | - | 13 | TRBV4-3 | - | CASSQGVTTEAFF | TGCGCCAGCAGCCAAGGGGTCACCACTGAAGCTTTCTTT
TRBJ2-5 | - | 14 | TRBV28 | - | CASSLLSAGETQYF | TGTGCCAGCAGTTTACTGTCCGCAGGGGAGACCCAGTACTTC
TRBJ2-3 | - | 15 | TRBV5-1 | - | CASSLDPGGTDTQYF | TGCGCCAGCAGCTTGGATCCGGGGGGCACAGATACGCAGTATTTT
TRBJ2-5 | TRBD1 | 16 | TRBV6-6 | once | CASSYSRGQGAETQYF | TGTGCCAGCAGTTACTCACGGGGACAGGGGGCAGAGACCCAGTACTTC